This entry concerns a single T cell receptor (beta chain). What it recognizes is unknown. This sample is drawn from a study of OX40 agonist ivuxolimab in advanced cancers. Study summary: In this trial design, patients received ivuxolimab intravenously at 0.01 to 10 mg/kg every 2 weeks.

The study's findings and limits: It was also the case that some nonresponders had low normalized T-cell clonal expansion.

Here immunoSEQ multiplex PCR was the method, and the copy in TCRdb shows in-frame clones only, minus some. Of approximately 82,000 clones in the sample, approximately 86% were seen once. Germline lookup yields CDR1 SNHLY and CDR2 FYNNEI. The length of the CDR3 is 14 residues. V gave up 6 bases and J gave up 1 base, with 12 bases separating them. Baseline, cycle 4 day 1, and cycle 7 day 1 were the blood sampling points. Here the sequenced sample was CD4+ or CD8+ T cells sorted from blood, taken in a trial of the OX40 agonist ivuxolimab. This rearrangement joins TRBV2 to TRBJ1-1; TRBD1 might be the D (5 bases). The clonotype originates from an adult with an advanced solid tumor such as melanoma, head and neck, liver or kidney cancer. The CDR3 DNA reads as TGTGCCAGCAGGATCGGGGCAGCGAACACTGAAGCTTTCTTT. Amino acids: CASRIGAANTEAFF.